This TCR beta chain is from a study of identical twins. Overall study findings and caveats: Out-of-frame sharing of TCR alpha in monozygotic twins was underestimated by models. Where beta out-of-frame sequences were concerned, excess twin sharing was weaker. Findings depended on cross-sectional statistics rather than tracking the same donors. While abundant cord blood beta clonotypes carried fewer insertions, memory repertoires showed no such pattern.

This clonotype came up a few times. Its matching antigen is unknown. Germline V lookup: CDR1 KGHDR, CDR2 SFDVKD. Trimming shortened V by 6 bases and J by 3 bases, and 14 bases separated the two germline ends. This CDR3 has 15 residues. MiXCR, applied by TCRdb to the 5' RACE reads, yields one record per CDR3 protein. The table shows around 530,000 distinct CDR3 sequences, with over 12% occurring only once. The same data also went into a second study, on yellow fever vaccine responses in identical twins.

The source of this sequence is a woman between 18 and 29 years old in good health. Specimen: CD4+ T cells sorted from blood. The gene calls are TRBV24-1 and TRBJ2-1; D assignment may be TRBD1 or TRBD2 (6 bases each). The CDR3 loop reads CATSQGGQNYNEQFF. CDR3 DNA sequence: TGTGCCACCAGTCAAGGGGGGCAGAACTACAATGAGCAGTTCTTC.